The clone carrying this T cell receptor beta chain was counted a few times. Its antigen remains unidentified. The library protocol tagged individual cDNA molecules with unique molecular identifiers. TCRdb itself ran the 5' RACE reads through MiXCR, one entry per CDR3 protein. The data contain over 45,000 distinct CDR3 sequences, over 9.5% of them seen just once; the ten biggest clones take up 6.5%. The sample belongs to a study of early T cells in non-severe SARS-CoV-2 infection. Study-level information: Chains were unpaired, as sequencing was done on bulk RNA from unsorted whole blood.

Broader study findings: The matching step, a VDJdb search, favored anti-spike CD8 responses and missed private and CD4 specificities.

The CDR3 sequence is 15 residues long. Germline V gene sequence: CDR1 MNHNY, CDR2 SVGAGI (reference sequence). With 8 bases removed from V and 2 bases from J, the gap between germline ends came to 17 bases. The V gene is TRBV6-6, the J gene TRBJ2-3; D is undetermined. The sequencing sample was made of whole blood. The TCR was taken from an adult who was a healthcare worker with PCR-confirmed SARS-CoV-2 infection or an uninfected control (not recorded which). The CDR3 coding sequence is TGTGCCAGCTCTAAAGGGCTAGACTCCACAGATACGCAGTATTTT. Amino acid sequence: CASSKGLDSTDTQYF.